This T cell receptor (beta chain) is from a study of blood T cell repertoires in COVID-19. Method: immunoSEQ multiplex PCR; TCRdb's copy keeps in-frame clones and lacks some. The sample records about 190,000 clones, almost 85% being singletons. This CDR3 contains 11 residues. Between the trimmed V and J ends, which lost 7 bases and 6 bases, there was a span of 10 bases. Looked up from germline, CDR1 is SGDLS and CDR2 is YYNGEE. The TCR was taken from an older woman with active or convalescent COVID-19. The rearrangement uses TRBV9 and TRBJ1-2; D unclear. The sequenced sample consisted of peripheral blood. Here the CDR3 reads CASAEGHGYTF. In DNA, the CDR3 is TGTGCCAGCGCAGAGGGTCATGGCTACACCTTC.